The rows below give T cell receptor beta chains drawn from one sample of a study of CD8 T cells in ankylosing spondylitis. TCRdb re-called the 5' RACE reads with MiXCR, one entry per CDR3 protein. Of around 140,000 distinct CDR3 sequences listed, approximately 10% are singletons. The sequencing sample was made of blood, either unsorted or a sorted T cell fraction (not recorded which). Receptor source: a female donor with ankylosing spondylitis or in good health (not recorded which). The conserved cysteine and the conserved F or W are not part of the CDR3 here. Each record gives: J gene, V gene, clone size, CDR3 protein. Only part of the rows carry a size: once, few, many, or a class if the clone is expanded.

>TRBJ1-5|TRBV9|many
ASSEGRAGQPQH
>TRBJ2-7|TRBV7-2|many
ASSRGGGPYEQY
>TRBJ2-1|TRBV20-1|many
SGGLGGEAYNEQF
>TRBJ1-5|TRBV20-1|many
SARGGTYSNQPQH
>TRBJ2-1|TRBV7-6|-
ASRTDRGGGYNEQF
>TRBJ2-5|TRBV5-1|-
ASSPPPTEETQY
>TRBJ2-7|TRBV4-1|many
ASSQEASYYEQY
>TRBJ2-7|TRBV27|many
ASSTRSARGPYEQY
>TRBJ2-1|TRBV29-1|many
SVHAIWGNEQF
>TRBJ2-7|TRBV12-3/TRBV12-4|many
ASSPQGVSYEQY
>TRBJ2-1|TRBV20-1|few
SAKQGAYNEQF
>TRBJ2-7|TRBV7-2|many
ASSRSPGAYEQY
>TRBJ2-3|TRBV13|-
ASNEQRLVTQY
>TRBJ1-1|TRBV27|many
ASSPTGGAF